Below are 5 T cell receptor beta chains sequenced from a single sample in a study of blood T cell repertoires in COVID-19. Using immunoSEQ multiplex PCR, the repertoire was profiled, and TCRdb retains in-frame clones only, with some absent. The sample contains fewer than 300,000 clones, 82% of which appear only once. The sequencing sample was made of peripheral blood. The receptors stem from a woman aged 18-29 years with acute or convalescent COVID-19.

The CDR3 DNA sequence: TGTGCCAGCAGCTACCTTGGCAGGCAGACGGGGGAGCTGTTTTTT. Encoded protein: CASSYLGRQTGELFF. The chain employs TRBV7-2 and TRBJ2-2; D not certain. Germline loops: CDR1 SGHTA, CDR2 FQGNSA. The CDR3 has 15 amino acids. V was trimmed by 4 bases and J by 8 bases, leaving 17 bases between them. Drawing the rest from reference TRBV7-2 and TRBJ2-2, the complete variable domain is GAGVSQSPSNKVTEKGKDVELRCDPISGHTALYWYRQSLGQGLEFLIYFQGNSAPDKSGLPSDRFSAERTGGSVSTLTIQRTQQEDSAVYLCASSYLGRQTGELFFGEGSRLTVL.

This clone occurred a few times. The chain links TRBV14 to TRBJ2-7, with D unclear. Deletions cut 5 bases from V and 5 bases from J, with 13 bases between. Germline V gives CDR1 SGHDN, CDR2 FVKESK. The CDR3 has 13 amino acids. The CDR3 DNA sequence: TGTGCCAGCAGCGCCCGACTCTGGGACGAGCAGTACTTC. This sequence encodes CASSARLWDEQYF.

The chain employs TRBV28 and TRBJ2-1; D call uncertain. From germline, CDR1 is MDHEN and CDR2 SYDVKM. Trimming shortened V by 5 bases and J by 12 bases, and 14 bases separated the two germline ends. CDR3 length: 12 residues. CDR3 residues: CASSTQLHPQFF. CDR3 DNA: TGTGCCAGCAGTACCCAACTCCATCCGCAGTTCTTC.

Remarks on this clone: This CDR3 is also generated by other DNA sequences in the sample. V and J are TRBV6-5 and TRBJ2-1; a weak D match, TRBD2 (6 bases). The CDR3 length is 15 residues. Per the germline V gene, CDR1 is MNHEY and CDR2 is SVGAGI. The V gene lost 0 bases and the J gene lost 2 bases, with 8 bases spanning the gap. CDR3: CASSYSGGTYNEQFF. As DNA, the CDR3 is TGTGCCAGCAGTTACTCTGGCGGGACCTACAATGAGCAGTTCTTC.

The chain links TRBV4-2 to TRBJ2-2; 11 nucleotides line up with TRBD2. CDR3 length: 16 amino acids. Germline CDR1 LGHNA, CDR2 YNFKEQ. V was clipped by 4 bases and J by 4 bases; unmatched bases: 5. Here the CDR3 DNA reads TGTGCCAGCAGCCTGACTAGCGGGACACCCACCGGGGAGCTGTTTTTT. This encodes CASSLTSGTPTGELFF.